What follows is one T cell receptor (beta chain) and its context. Sequencing used immunoSEQ multiplex PCR; TCRdb keeps in-frame clones, though not all of them. The repertoire consists of about 80,000 clones, with roughly 98% occurring once and the leading ten covering approximately 0.21%. V lost 4 bases and J lost 0, with 10 bases in between. The CDR3 has 15 amino acids. Looked up from germline, CDR1 is SGHTS and CDR2 is YDEGEE. This sample is drawn from a study of technical replicates of blood from four donors. The sequenced sample consisted of T cells isolated from PBMCs. The TCR originated in a human donor in good health. The gene calls are TRBV5-8 and TRBJ1-4; weak D call: TRBD1 (5 bases). As DNA, the CDR3 is TGTGCCAGCAGCCAGAGACAGACAACTAATGAAAAACTGTTTTTT. Protein sequence: CASSQRQTTNEKLFF.